This T cell receptor (beta chain) originates from a study of blood T cell repertoires in COVID-19. Study context: COVID-19 samples, acute and convalescent, were from the United States, Italy and Spain. Sample material is recorded as cDNA or gDNA derived from T cells, B-cell-depleted T cells, or PBMCs.

Original handling: It was from reference gene primer amplification that nucleated cell counts were estimated. TCRdb keeps only in-frame clones here, not all; method: immunoSEQ multiplex PCR. V, J and clone size are those of that table, while D and trimming were read from the DNA. The sample holds 150,000 to 200,000 clones, 85% to 90% seen once. Germline V gene data show CDR1 as SEHNR and CDR2 as FQNEAQ (reference sequence). V lost 3 bases and J lost 1, with 12 bases in between. This CDR3 comprises 15 residues. The sequencing sample was made of peripheral blood. The rearrangement joins TRBV7-9 to TRBJ1-2; D might be TRBD1 (6 bases). The source of this sequence is a woman aged 80 or over in a cohort sampled during active or convalescent COVID-19. CDR3 sequence (DNA): TGTGCCAGCAGCTTCCAGGGGCATTATAACTATGGCTACACCTTC. This encodes CASSFQGHYNYGYTF. The whole variable domain, remainder taken from reference TRBV7-9 and TRBJ1-2, is DTGVSQNPRHKITKRGQNVTFRCDPISEHNRLYWYRQTLGQGPEFLTYFQNEAQLEKSRLLSDRFSAERPKGSFSTLEIQRTEQGDSAMYLCASSFQGHYNYGYTFGSGTRLTVV.